One sample yielded the 21 T cell receptor beta chains listed below, sequenced in a study of shared clonotypes between healthy human individuals. Assay used: immunoSEQ multiplex PCR; TCRdb lists only in-frame clones, some missing. The table shows fewer than 200,000 clones, with approximately 92% occurring only once. Material: naive CD4+ T cells sorted from blood. Subset meaning: CD45RA+ positively selected. Receptors were obtained from a woman aged 25 to 39 in good health.

The rearrangement links TRBV9 to TRBJ2-1; the match to TRBD2 covers 8 bases. The length of the CDR3 is 13 residues. The V gene end was trimmed by 5 bases and the J gene end by 8 bases; junction bases not matched to a gene: 6. The germline V gene encodes CDR1 SGDLS and CDR2 YYNGEE. CDR3 nucleotide sequence: TGTGCCAGCAGTCTTAGCGGGAACTATGAGCAGTTCTTC. Protein product: CASSLSGNYEQFF.

The CDR3 nucleotides are TGTGCCAGCAGCCCAGGGGGTCCTTTGAACACTGAAGCTTTCTTT. Amino acids: CASSPGGPLNTEAFF. The chain couples TRBV11-3 to TRBJ1-1; TRBD1 agrees at 7 bases. The CDR3 is made up of 15 amino acids. Germline V CDR1 and CDR2: SGHNT, YENEEA. Losses at the gene ends were 5 bases for V and 0 bases for J; bases not matched to a gene: 6.

The J gene is TRBJ2-7, the V gene TRBV4-1; 10 bases agree with TRBD1. With 3 bases clipped from V and 3 bases from J, the junction kept 11 bases outside the gene matches. Germline V gene lookup returns CDR1 MGHRA and CDR2 YSYEKL. This CDR3 has 17 residues. CDR3 sequence (DNA): TGCGCCAGCAGCCAGGTCTTACTAGACAGGGGGCTCTACGAGCAGTACTTC. Encoded protein: CASSQVLLDRGLYEQYF.

The genes are TRBV5-4 and TRBJ2-3; D ambiguous. The V end was cut by 1 base, the J end by 6 bases, with 9 bases between. This CDR3 has 13 residues. Germline V lookup: CDR1 SGHNT, CDR2 YYREEE (reference sequence). CDR3 region: CASSLTTADTQYF. CDR3 in DNA: TGTGCCAGCAGCTTGACAACGGCCGATACGCAGTATTTT.

The chain joins TRBV11-3 to TRBJ1-3; D may be TRBD1 (6 bases). Trimming cost V 4 bases and J 2 bases, with 9 bases left between them. The CDR3 runs 14 residues. CDR1 and CDR2 (germline): SGHNT, YENEEA. CDR3 in DNA: TGTGCCAGCAGCTCGCCAGGGGCTGGAAACACCATATATTTT. It is translated as CASSSPGAGNTIYF.

CDR3 amino acids: CASSLSFSSYNEQFF. The DNA for the CDR3 is TGTGCCAGCAGCCTCAGCTTCAGCTCCTACAATGAGCAGTTCTTC. The chain joins TRBV7-3 to TRBJ2-1; no clear D. This CDR3 is built from 15 residues. CDR1 is SGHTA, CDR2 FQGTGA, per germline. V lost 5 bases, J lost 0 bases, and 11 bases lay in between.

The V and J genes are TRBV5-4 and TRBJ2-5, with TRBD1 matching 8 bases. The J call could be wrong; TRBJ2-7 is a better fit for the DNA end. Germline lookup yields CDR1 SGHNT and CDR2 YYREEE (reference sequence). The CDR3 length is 13 residues. CDR3 loop: CASTRTGSYEQYF. The CDR3 DNA follows: TGTGCCAGCACAAGGACAGGGTCCTACGAGCAGTACTTC.

The chain joins TRBV11-2 to TRBJ2-7; D remains unclear. The ends were cut back, 0 bases at V and 6 bases at J, with 12 bases in the middle. Germline V lookup: CDR1 SGHAT, CDR2 FQNNGV. CDR3 size: 14 residues. The DNA of the CDR3 is TGTGCCAGCAGCTTAGAGAGTAGGGTGGGCGAGCAGTACTTC. This codes for CASSLESRVGEQYF.

CDR3 coding DNA: TGCGCCAGCAGCTTGGGGACAGGGGATTTAAGCAATCAGCCCCAGCATTTT. This encodes CASSLGTGDLSNQPQHF. The V call is TRBV5-1, the J call TRBJ1-5; 9 positions agree with TRBD1. The germline V gene has CDR1 SGHRS and CDR2 YFSETQ. The CDR3 runs 17 residues. V lost 0 bases, J lost 1 base, and 5 bases stayed unmatched. The entire variable domain, with the rest obtained from reference TRBV5-1 and TRBJ1-5, is as follows: KAGVTQTPRYLIKTRGQQVTLSCSPISGHRSVSWYQQTPGQGLQFLFEYFSETQRNKGNFPGRFSGRQFSNSRSEMNVSTLELGDSALYLCASSLGTGDLSNQPQHFGDGTRLSIL.

This sequence joins TRBV5-6 and TRBJ2-5; 8 bases line up with TRBD2. Germline V lookup: CDR1 SGHDT, CDR2 YYEEEE. The ends lost 4 bases at V and 9 bases at J; junction bases unmatched: 11. The CDR3 is 14 residues long. CDR3 sequence reads: CASSPLDGGGPQYF. CDR3 nucleotides: TGTGCCAGCAGCCCCCTGGACGGCGGGGGGCCCCAGTACTTC.

The V gene is TRBV7-3, the J gene TRBJ2-4; either TRBD1 or TRBD2 may supply D (5 bases each). Trimming took off 5 bases at V and 9 bases at J, with 14 bases between the two ends. This CDR3 is built from 13 residues. CDR1 and CDR2 (germline): SGHTA, FQGTGA. CDR3 loop: CASSQGPMGIQYF. CDR3 DNA: TGTGCCAGCAGCCAGGGACCTATGGGCATTCAGTACTTC.

The rearrangement links TRBV7-9 to TRBJ2-7; 9 bases line up with TRBD1. Germline trimming cut 3 bases from V and 7 bases from J; bases unmatched to any gene: 10. This CDR3 region has 15 residues. CDR1 and CDR2 from the germline V gene are SEHNR and FQNEAQ (reference sequence). CDR3 in amino acids: CASSFRGQGPWEQYF. For the CDR3, the DNA is TGTGCCAGCAGCTTTAGGGGACAGGGTCCTTGGGAGCAGTACTTC.

This sequence joins TRBV10-3 and TRBJ2-7; 7 bases line up with TRBD2. J lost 6 bases, V lost 4 bases, and 9 bases had no gene match. Germline lookup yields CDR1 ENHRY and CDR2 SYGVKD. The CDR3 consists of 14 residues. For the CDR3, the DNA is TGTGCCATCAGTGGTCGGACTAGGGGAGGCGAGCAGTACTTC. Its protein is CAISGRTRGGEQYF.

This sequence joins TRBV30 and TRBJ1-1, with D hard to call. The CDR3 has 13 amino acids. Between the trimmed V and J ends, which lost 4 bases and 4 bases, there was a span of 13 bases. CDR1 is GTSNPN and CDR2 is SVGIG in the germline V gene (reference sequence). This CDR3 reads CAWIQWSATEAFF. For the CDR3, the DNA is TGTGCCTGGATTCAGTGGTCAGCCACTGAAGCTTTCTTT.

The rearrangement uses TRBV21-1 and TRBJ1-1; TRBD1 was called by the table and not checked on the DNA. TRBV21-1 is a known pseudogene. CDR3 length equals 18 residues. This chain's CDR3 is CASSKSRQRRGANTEAFF. CDR3 DNA: TGTGCCAGCAGCAAAAGCCGACAGCGTCGTGGGGCGAACACTGAAGCTTTCTTT.

The gene calls are TRBV5-8 and TRBJ2-5, with 9 bases lining up with TRBD1. Germline V gene lookup returns CDR1 SGHTS and CDR2 YDEGEE. This CDR3 spans 15 amino acids. V trimming: 4 bases; J trimming: 3 bases; junction bases outside the gene matches: 7. As DNA, the CDR3 is TGTGCCAGCAGCGCCTCAACAGGGGGCGAAGAGACCCAGTACTTC. This codes for CASSASTGGEETQYF.

The J gene is TRBJ2-3, the V gene TRBV7-8, with D unclear. This CDR3 region has 13 residues. Trimming took 3 bases from V and 3 from J, leaving 7 bases between them. CDR1 is SGHVS, CDR2 FQNEAQ, per germline. The CDR3 loop reads CASSFGRTDTQYF. For the CDR3, the DNA is TGTGCCAGCAGCTTTGGACGGACAGATACGCAGTATTTT. Variable domain in full (rest from reference TRBV7-8 and TRBJ2-3): GAGVSQSPRYKVAKRGQDVALRCDPISGHVSLFWYQQALGQGPEFLTYFQNEAQLDKSGLPSDRFFAERPEGSVSTLKIQRTQQEDSAVYLCASSFGRTDTQYFGPGTRLTVL.

The rearrangement links TRBV6-5 to TRBJ1-5, with D hard to call. CDR3 length equals 14 residues. The germline V and J ends were trimmed by 5 bases and 5 bases, with 13 bases remaining between them. Germline CDR1 reads MNHEY; CDR2 reads SVGAGI. CDR3 loop: CASSRFFSDQPQHF. CDR3 DNA sequence: TGTGCCAGCAGTAGGTTTTTTAGTGATCAGCCCCAGCATTTT.

This CDR3 is CASRGVGQPQHF. In nucleotides, the CDR3 is TGTGCCAGCAGAGGGGTGGGTCAGCCCCAGCATTTT. V usage is TRBV27 and J usage is TRBJ1-5, with D possibly being TRBD1 (5 bases). Germline CDR1 and CDR2: MNHEY and SMNVEV (reference sequence). Trimming left V 6 bases short and J 6 bases short, with 9 bases between. The CDR3 loop spans 12 amino acids.

The chain couples TRBV28 to TRBJ2-7; no firm D call. The ends were cut back, 1 base at V and 7 bases at J, with 11 bases in the middle. The CDR3 has 13 residues. Per germline, CDR1 MDHEN and CDR2 SYDVKM. The CDR3 is CASSLSPFGEQYF. The CDR3 bases are TGTGCCAGCAGTTTATCGCCTTTCGGGGAGCAGTACTTC. Supplemented by reference TRBV28 and TRBJ2-7, the full variable domain reads DVKVTQSSRYLVKRTGEKVFLECVQDMDHENMFWYRQDPGLGLRLIYFSYDVKMKEKGDIPEGYSVSREKKERFSLILESASTNQTSMYLCASSLSPFGEQYFGPGTRLTVT.

The rearrangement links TRBV2 to TRBJ1-2; 7 nucleotides agree with TRBD1. The germline V gene encodes CDR1 SNHLY and CDR2 FYNNEI. V lost 5 bases and J lost 5; bases outside the gene matches: 8. This CDR3 contains 14 residues. CDR3 residues: CASSLQGPEYGYTF. The CDR3 nucleotides read TGTGCCAGCAGTTTACAGGGGCCTGAATATGGCTACACCTTC. Combining the CDR3 with reference TRBV2 and TRBJ1-2 gives the whole variable domain EPEVTQTPSHQVTQMGQEVILRCVPISNHLYFYWYRQILGQKVEFLVSFYNNEISEKSEIFDDQFSVERPDGSNFTLKIRSTKLEDSAMYFCASSLQGPEYGYTFGSGTRLTVV.